The 2 T cell receptor beta chains below were found in one sample sequenced in a study of early T cells in non-severe SARS-CoV-2 infection. TCRdb called the 5' RACE reads again in MiXCR, with one record for every CDR3 protein. Of 70,000 to 95,000 distinct CDR3 sequences listed, around 11% are singletons. Sequencing used whole blood. Every receptor here comes from an adult who was a healthcare worker with PCR-confirmed SARS-CoV-2 infection or an uninfected control (not recorded which).

This clonotype appeared many times. V and J are TRBV5-4 and TRBJ2-7; D not certain. The V gene lost 4 bases and the J gene lost 1 base, with 18 bases spanning the gap. Germline-derived CDR1 and CDR2 are SGHNT and YYREEE (reference sequence). The CDR3 runs to 16 residues. This chain's CDR3 is CASSQDRVLRSYEQYF. CDR3 in DNA: TGTGCCAGCAGCCAGGACCGCGTCCTGAGATCCTACGAGCAGTACTTC.

This clonotype was detected many times. This chain connects TRBV20-1 to TRBJ1-2; D perhaps matches TRBD1 (6 bases). Germline V gene data show CDR1 as DFQATT and CDR2 as SNEGSKA (reference sequence). CDR3 length equals 16 residues. The V and J ends lost 1 base and 1 base respectively, with 16 bases between them. This CDR3 is CSARVRGQDLNYGYTF. The CDR3 bases are TGCAGTGCTAGAGTCCGGGGGCAGGACCTTAACTATGGCTACACCTTC.